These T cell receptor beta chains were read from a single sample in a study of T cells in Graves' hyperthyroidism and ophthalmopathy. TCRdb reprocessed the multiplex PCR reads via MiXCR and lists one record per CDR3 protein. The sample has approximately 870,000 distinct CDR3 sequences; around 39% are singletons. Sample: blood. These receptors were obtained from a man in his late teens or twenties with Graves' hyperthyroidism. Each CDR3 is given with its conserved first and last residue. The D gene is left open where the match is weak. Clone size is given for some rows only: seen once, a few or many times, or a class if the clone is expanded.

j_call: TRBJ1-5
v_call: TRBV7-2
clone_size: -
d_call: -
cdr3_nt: TGTGCCAGCAGCTTAGCGCCAGACAGTGGTTTTATCGATCAGCCCCAGCATTTT
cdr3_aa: CASSLAPDSGFIDQPQHF

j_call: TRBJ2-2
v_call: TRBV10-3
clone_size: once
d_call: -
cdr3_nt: TGTGCCATCATGTCCGGGGAGCTGTTTTTT
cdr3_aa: CAIMSGELFF

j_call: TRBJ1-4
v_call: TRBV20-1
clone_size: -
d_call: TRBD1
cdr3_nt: TGCAGTGCTAGACTCGGGGACAGAACAACAACAACTAATGAAAAACTGTTTTTT
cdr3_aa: CSARLGDRTTTTNEKLFF

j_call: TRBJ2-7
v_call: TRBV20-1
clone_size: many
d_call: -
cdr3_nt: TGCAGTGCTAGATGGGCAGACTCCTACGAGCAGTACTTC
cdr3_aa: CSARWADSYEQYF

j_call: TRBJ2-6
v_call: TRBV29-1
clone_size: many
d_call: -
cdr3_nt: TGCAGCGTTTCCAGTACCGACGGGGCCAACGTCCTGACTTTC
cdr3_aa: CSVSSTDGANVLTF

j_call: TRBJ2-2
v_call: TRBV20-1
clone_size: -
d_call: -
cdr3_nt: TGCAGTGCTAGAGATAGCTCAGGTCCCGGGGAGCTGTTTTTT
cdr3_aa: CSARDSSGPGELFF

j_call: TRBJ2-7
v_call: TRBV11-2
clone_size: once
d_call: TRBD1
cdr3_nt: TGTGCCAGCAGCTTAGGAGGACAGGGGAGATACGAGCAGTACTTC
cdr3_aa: CASSLGGQGRYEQYF

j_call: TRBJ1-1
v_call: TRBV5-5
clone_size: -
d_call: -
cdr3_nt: TGTGCCAGCAGCCTCGTTATTGACACTGAAGCTTTCTTT
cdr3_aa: CASSLVIDTEAFF

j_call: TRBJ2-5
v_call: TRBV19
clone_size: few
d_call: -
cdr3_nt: TGTGCCAGTGCAACAGGGAGGGGGCGCGAGACCCAGTACTTC
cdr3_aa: CASATGRGRETQYF

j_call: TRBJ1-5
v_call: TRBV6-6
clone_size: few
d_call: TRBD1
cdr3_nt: TGTGCCAGCAGATCTGACAGGGAACGAGGTCAGCCCCAGCATTTT
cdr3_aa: CASRSDRERGQPQHF

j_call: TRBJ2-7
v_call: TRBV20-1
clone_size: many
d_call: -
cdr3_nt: TGCAGTGCTAGAGGGGCAGGTTCCTACGAGCAGTACTTC
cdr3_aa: CSARGAGSYEQYF

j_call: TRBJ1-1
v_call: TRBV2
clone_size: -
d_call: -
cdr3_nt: TGTGCCAGCAGCGGGACACGCGAAGCTTTCTTT
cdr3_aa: CASSGTREAFF

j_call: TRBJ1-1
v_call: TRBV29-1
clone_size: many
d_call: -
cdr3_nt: TGCAGCGTTGAGGAGGGCGTAGGGTACACTGAAGCTTTCTTT
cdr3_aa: CSVEEGVGYTEAFF

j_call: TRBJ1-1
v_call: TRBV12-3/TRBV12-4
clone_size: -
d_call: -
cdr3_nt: TGTGCCAGCAGTTTACTCGTCGGCATGAACACTGAAGCTTTCTTT
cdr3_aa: CASSLLVGMNTEAFF

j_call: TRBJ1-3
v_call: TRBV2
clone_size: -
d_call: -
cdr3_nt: TGTGCCGGATCCCAGGGAACAGCCGGAAACACCATATATTTT
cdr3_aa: CAGSQGTAGNTIYF

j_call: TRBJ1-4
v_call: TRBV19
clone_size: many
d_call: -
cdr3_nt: TGTGCCAGTAGTATAGAGGGTCGCGGCGAAAAACTGTTTTTT
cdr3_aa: CASSIEGRGEKLFF

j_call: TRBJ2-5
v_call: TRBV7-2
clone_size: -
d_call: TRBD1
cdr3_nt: TGTGCCAGCAGCCCCCGGACAGGGAAGCACGAGACCCAGTACTTC
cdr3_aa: CASSPRTGKHETQYF

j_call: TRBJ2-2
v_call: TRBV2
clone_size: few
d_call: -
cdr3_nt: TGTGCCAGGGGCCCGAGAAACACCGGGGAGCTGTTTTTT
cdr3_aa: CARGPRNTGELFF

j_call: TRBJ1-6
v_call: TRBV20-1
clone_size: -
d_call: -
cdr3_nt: TGCAGTGCTAGAGTGTGGACACCCCTCCACTTT
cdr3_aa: CSARVWTPLHF

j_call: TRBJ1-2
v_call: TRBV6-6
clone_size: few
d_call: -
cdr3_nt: TGTGCCAGCAGTTGGGGGAGGGGAAGCCATGGCTACACCTTC
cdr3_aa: CASSWGRGSHGYTF

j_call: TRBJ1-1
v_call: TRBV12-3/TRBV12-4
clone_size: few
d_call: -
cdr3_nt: TGTGCCAGCAGTGTAAAAACGGGTTTTGGACAACCAAATGAAGCTTTCTTT
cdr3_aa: CASSVKTGFGQPNEAFF

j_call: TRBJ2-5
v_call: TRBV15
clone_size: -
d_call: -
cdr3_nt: TGTGCCACCACCCTCGCCGGAGAGACCCAGTACTTC
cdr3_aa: CATTLAGETQYF

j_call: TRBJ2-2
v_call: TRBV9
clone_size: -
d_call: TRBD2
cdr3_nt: TGTGCCAGCCAGACGAGCGGGGGGACAACCGGGGAGCTGTTTTTT
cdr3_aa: CASQTSGGTTGELFF

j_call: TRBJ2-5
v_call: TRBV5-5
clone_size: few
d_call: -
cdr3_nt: TGTGCCAGCAGCCGAGGATACGGGAAGTCGGGACAAGAGACCCAGTACTTC
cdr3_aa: CASSRGYGKSGQETQYF

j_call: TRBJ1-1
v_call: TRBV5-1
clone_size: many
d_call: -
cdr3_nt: TGCGCCAGCAGCGGTACACAGAACATGAACACTGAAGCTTTCTTT
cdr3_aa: CASSGTQNMNTEAFF

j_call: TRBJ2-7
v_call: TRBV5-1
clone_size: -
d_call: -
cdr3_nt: TGCGCCAGCAGCCTGACTAATGATTACGAGCAGTACTTC
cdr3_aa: CASSLTNDYEQYF

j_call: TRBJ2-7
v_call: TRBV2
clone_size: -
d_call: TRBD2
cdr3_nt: TGTGCCAGCAGCTCAGTCGCGGGAGGGCTCGAGCAGTACTTC
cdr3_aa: CASSSVAGGLEQYF

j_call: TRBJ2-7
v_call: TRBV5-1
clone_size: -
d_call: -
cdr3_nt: TGTGCCAGCAGTCTAATACAGACAGGCTACGAGCAGTACTTC
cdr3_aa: CASSLIQTGYEQYF

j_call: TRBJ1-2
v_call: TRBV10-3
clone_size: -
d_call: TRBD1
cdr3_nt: TGTGCCATCACCGCCACAGGGGAAGGTGGCTACACCTTC
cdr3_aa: CAITATGEGGYTF

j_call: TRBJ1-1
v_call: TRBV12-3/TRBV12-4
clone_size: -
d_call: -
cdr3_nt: TGTGCCAGCAGAAGGGTGGGGCAGCCAGCTTTCTTT
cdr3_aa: CASRRVGQPAFF

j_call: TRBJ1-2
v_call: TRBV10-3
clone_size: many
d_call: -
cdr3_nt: TGTGCCACCGGCGGATTGGGGGGCTACACCTTC
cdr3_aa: CATGGLGGYTF

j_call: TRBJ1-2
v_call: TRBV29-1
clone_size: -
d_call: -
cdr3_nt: TGCAGCGTTGCGTCCGAGGATGGCTACACCTTC
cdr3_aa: CSVASEDGYTF

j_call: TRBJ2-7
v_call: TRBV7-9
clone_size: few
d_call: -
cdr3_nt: TGTGCCAGCAACGGCCATGGACAGACCTCCTACGAGCAGTACTTC
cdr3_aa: CASNGHGQTSYEQYF

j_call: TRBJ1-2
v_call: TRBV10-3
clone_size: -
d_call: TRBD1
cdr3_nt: TGTGCCAGCAGTTACCAGGACAGGGGCTATGGCTACACCTTC
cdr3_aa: CASSYQDRGYGYTF

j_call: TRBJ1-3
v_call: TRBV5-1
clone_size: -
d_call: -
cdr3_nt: TGCGCCAGCAGCCTCGGACGGGAGAGCTCTGGAAACACCATATATTTT
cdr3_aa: CASSLGRESSGNTIYF

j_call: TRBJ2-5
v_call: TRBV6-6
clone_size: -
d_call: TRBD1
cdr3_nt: TGTGCCAGCAGTACCAACACAGGGGATTGGGAGACCCAGTACTTC
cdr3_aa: CASSTNTGDWETQYF

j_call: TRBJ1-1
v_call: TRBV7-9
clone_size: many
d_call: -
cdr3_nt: TGTGCCAGCAGCCCTGCTCCCTCGAGGGAGGCTTTCTTT
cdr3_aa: CASSPAPSREAFF

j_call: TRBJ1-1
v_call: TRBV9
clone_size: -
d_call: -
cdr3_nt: TGTGCCAGCAGTGCTAGAGATCTCACTGAAGCTTTCTTT
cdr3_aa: CASSARDLTEAFF

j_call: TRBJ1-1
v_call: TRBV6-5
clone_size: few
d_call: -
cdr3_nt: TGTGCCAGCAGTCCGGACATCGAAGGGACTGAAGCTTTCTTT
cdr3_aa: CASSPDIEGTEAFF

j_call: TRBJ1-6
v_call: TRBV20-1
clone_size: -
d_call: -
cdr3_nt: TGCAGTGCTTTACCACAGGCACCTAATTCACCCCTCCACTTT
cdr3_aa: CSALPQAPNSPLHF

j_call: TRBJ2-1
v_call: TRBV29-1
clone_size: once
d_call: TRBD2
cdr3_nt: TGCAGCGCCGGACTAGCGGACAATGAGCAGTTCTTC
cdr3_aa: CSAGLADNEQFF

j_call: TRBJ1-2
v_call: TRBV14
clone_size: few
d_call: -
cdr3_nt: TGTGCCAGCAGCCAGAGGGATAACTATGGCTACACCTTC
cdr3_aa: CASSQRDNYGYTF

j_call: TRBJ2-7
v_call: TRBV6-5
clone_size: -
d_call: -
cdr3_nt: TGTGCCAGCAGTCTGCCAGGGAGGACCTACGAGCAGTACTTC
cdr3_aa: CASSLPGRTYEQYF

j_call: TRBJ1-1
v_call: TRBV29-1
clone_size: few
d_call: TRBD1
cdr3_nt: TGCAGCGGCGCAGGGGGGGACACTGAAGCTTTCTTT
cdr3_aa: CSGAGGDTEAFF

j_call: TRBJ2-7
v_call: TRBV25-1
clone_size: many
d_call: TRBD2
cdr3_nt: TGTGCCAGCAGTGATTCCGGGACTAGCGTCTCCTACGAGCAGTACTTC
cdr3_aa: CASSDSGTSVSYEQYF

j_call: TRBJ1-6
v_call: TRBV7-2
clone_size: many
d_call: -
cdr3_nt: TGTGCCAGCAGCTTCACTGATTCACCCCTCCACTTT
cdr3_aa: CASSFTDSPLHF

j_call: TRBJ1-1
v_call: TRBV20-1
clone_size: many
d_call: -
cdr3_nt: TGCAGTCATCAGGGATACGCTGAAGCTTTCTTT
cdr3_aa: CSHQGYAEAFF

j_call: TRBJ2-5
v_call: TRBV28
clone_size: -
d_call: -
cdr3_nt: TGTGCCAGCAGGCAGCTTGGGACCCAGTACTTC
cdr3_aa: CASRQLGTQYF

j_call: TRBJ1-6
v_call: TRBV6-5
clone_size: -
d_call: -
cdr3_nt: TGTGCCAGCAGTGAGTGGACAATCAATTCACCCCTCCACTTT
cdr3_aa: CASSEWTINSPLHF

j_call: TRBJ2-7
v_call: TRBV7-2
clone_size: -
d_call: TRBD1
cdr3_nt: TGTGCCAGCAGCTTGGGTGGACAGGTTTCCTACGAGCAGTACTTC
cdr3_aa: CASSLGGQVSYEQYF

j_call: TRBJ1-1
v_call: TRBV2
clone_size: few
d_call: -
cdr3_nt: TGTGCCAGCAGTGAATTTACGGTCAACACTGAAGCTTTCTTT
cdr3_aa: CASSEFTVNTEAFF

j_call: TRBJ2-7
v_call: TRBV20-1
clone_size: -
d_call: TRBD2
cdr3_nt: TGCAGTGTTCCTACTAGCGGGGGATCCTACGAGCAGTACTTC
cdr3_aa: CSVPTSGGSYEQYF

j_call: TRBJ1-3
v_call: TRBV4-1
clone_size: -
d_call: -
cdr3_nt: TGCGCCAGCAGCACAACGGGCTCCTTCTCTGGAAACACCATATATTTT
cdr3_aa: CASSTTGSFSGNTIYF